This T cell receptor beta chain was found in a study of vaccination and CD4 T cells after COVID-19 (dated 2022 in TCRdb). For the study in its entirety: Convalescent patients had a positive SARS-CoV-2 result on nasal swab PCR, and of these patients, several had mild disease and one had severe disease. The convalescent cohort comprised six males and four females, including two Hispanic individuals, seven Caucasians, two Asians and one multiracial person. Two doses of either the Pfizer-BioNTech BNT162b2 vaccine (n=8) or the Moderna mRNA-1273 vaccine (n=2) were administered to participants. Post-COVID blood samples from convalescent patients were collected a median of around 110 days after diagnosis, with a range of 35 to 161 days. Post-vaccine blood samples were taken a median of about 70 days after the second vaccine dose, with a range of about 13 to 250 days. In around 9 COVID-19 convalescent patients and a few infection-naive healthy vaccine recipients, researchers compared the spike-specific CD4+ TCR repertoire from before mRNA vaccination with the repertoire from after.

Points the paper makes about the study in general: Of the vaccine-specific clones in convalescent patients, 304 of 307, or nearly all, reacted only to SARS-CoV-2 spike and did not cross-react with common cold coronaviruses. Among the post-vaccine SARS-CoV-2-reactive clones in convalescent patients, a median approximately 90% showed up only after vaccination, which suggests vaccine-specific priming. The study included relatively few convalescent patients and did not analyze early timepoints after natural infection. The median number of SARS-CoV-2-reactive clonotypes rose from approximately 20 after infection to approximately 41 after vaccination, but the change was not significant.

A word on this clonotype: Which antigen it targets is not known. No qualities accompany the bases; no much larger clone lies one base away.

V lost 5 bases and J lost 6 bases, and the count of bases not matched to a germline gene is 10. CDR1 and CDR2 are read off the germline V gene (reference sequence) as MNHEY and SMNVEV. The CDR3 goes from the cysteine to the phenylalanine over 15 residues. Just CDR3 DNA is preserved here, 45 bases in frame from base 1. Positive SARS-CoV-2 PCR tests in the convalescent patients dated from March to December 2020, before Alpha, Beta and Delta variants emerged in the United States. Ficoll-Paque Plus gradient centrifugation was used to isolate PBMCs from whole blood, and the isolated PBMCs were then either used fresh or cryopreserved at -140C. Receptors were amplified or captured by PCR. Sequencing took place on an Illumina iSeq 100. The authors' analysis ran thus. Non-productive sequences were removed, and CDR3s not starting with C, not ending with F or W, or shorter than 7 amino acids were discarded. Levenshtein distances (stringdist) and unrooted phylogenetic trees (ape) in R version 3.6.1 were used to assess CDR3 homology. TCRdb ran its own pipeline on the public reads, namely fastp trimming at Q25 and MiXCR clone calling, and kept in-frame beta chains. For every CDR3 protein sequence, its rows merge into one entry that carries the most common genes and DNA. TCRdb, not the authors, supplied the V and J calls. The sample yields around 19,000 distinct CDR3 sequences; 60% to 80% were counted once. The ten largest make up approximately 1% of the sample.

This specimen was CD4+ T cells from blood, taken before SARS-CoV-2 vaccination. The TCR sequence derives from a human donor who had recovered from COVID-19. Recombination connected TRBV27 to TRBJ1-2, with TRBD1 identical over 9 junction bases. The CDR3 protein sequence reads: CASSRPGQGSNGYTF. At the DNA level, the sequence is TGTGCCAGCAGTAGACCGGGACAGGGCAGCAATGGCTACACCTTC.